The clone carrying this T cell receptor beta chain was seen once. These data come from a study of CD8 T cells in Susac syndrome. Germline assignment: CDR1 LGHNA and CDR2 YNFKEQ. Trimming took off 1 base at V and 5 bases at J, with 8 bases between the two ends. CDR3 length equals 14 residues. Healthy donors matched for age and sex were used as controls. Negative isolation yielded the CD8+ and CD4+ T cells, while FACS enriched the TEMRA cells. Reverse transcription of about 0.45 to 1 ug RNA was performed with random hexamers. From the immunoSEQ multiplex PCR reads, TCRdb called clonotypes with MiXCR, one entry per CDR3 protein. The sample has over 95,000 distinct CDR3 sequences, roughly 91% seen once.

This sequence originates from a human donor in good health. The chain combines TRBV4-2 with TRBJ2-2; unclear D gene. Sequencing used CD4+ T cells from PBMCs. The CDR3 DNA is TGTGCCAGCAGCCAAGTACCCGGTACCGGGGAGCTGTTTTTT. This translates into CASSQVPGTGELFF.